Shown below are 28 T cell receptor beta chains from a single sample sequenced in a study of human T cells and chemical hapten exposure. TCRdb re-analysed the RACE reads in MiXCR, keeping a single row per CDR3 protein. This table holds approximately 120,000 distinct CDR3 sequences, more than 7% found once. Time point defined: patch test 2, 6 weeks after DPC sensitization. Treatment in this sample: therapeutic diphenylcyclopropenone sensitization with weekly scalp DPC. This specimen consisted of whole blood, obtained in connection with sensitization to the hapten diphenylcyclopropenone (DPC). These receptors all stem from a woman between 40 and 50 years old with alopecia areata. Some clones in this sample may be carry-over from other donors' samples.

The J gene is TRBJ2-4, the V gene TRBV19; perhaps TRBD1 as D (5 bases). V dropped 4 bases and J dropped 8 bases, with 12 bases sitting between them. This CDR3 has 13 residues. CDR1 LNHDA and CDR2 SQIVND come from the germline V gene (reference sequence). CDR3 in DNA: TGTGCCAGTAGTAAGGGGCGTTGGGACATTCAGTACTTC. This gives the protein CASSKGRWDIQYF.

The genes are TRBV9 and TRBJ2-2; D is unclear. Germline assignment: CDR1 SGDLS and CDR2 YYNGEE. Trimming left V 4 bases short and J 8 bases short, with 12 bases between. There are 13 residues in the CDR3. CDR3 coding DNA: TGTGCCAGCAGCCCTAGGGCCGGGGGGGAGCTGTTTTTT. It specifies CASSPRAGGELFF.

The chain has TRBV10-3 and TRBJ2-5; D perhaps matches TRBD2 (7 bases). Trimming removed 3 bases at V and 4 bases at J, with 18 bases between. The CDR3 spans 16 residues. From germline, CDR1 is ENHRY and CDR2 SYGVKD. The CDR3 sequence is CAISDTFSAGAETQYF. The CDR3 DNA sequence: TGTGCCATCAGTGACACCTTTTCCGCGGGGGCAGAGACCCAGTACTTC.

This clonotype was seen repeatedly, ten times or more. The V gene is TRBV10-3, the J gene TRBJ2-5; 9 positions match TRBD2. CDR1 is ENHRY and CDR2 is SYGVKD in the germline V gene. The CDR3 runs to 17 residues. Losses at the gene ends were 3 bases for V and 5 bases for J; bases not matched to a gene: 13. CDR3 nucleotide sequence: TGTGCCATCAGTGATCCTAGCGGGGAATCGGGTTGGGAGACCCAGTACTTC. Its translation is CAISDPSGESGWETQYF.

This sequence joins TRBV13 and TRBJ2-7, with D maybe TRBD1 (6 bases). Germline V gene data show CDR1 as PRHDT and CDR2 as FYEKMQ (reference sequence). The CDR3 runs 13 residues. Trimming removed 5 bases at V and 3 bases at J, with 11 bases between. CDR3 sequence: CASSPTGVYEQYF. CDR3 nucleotides: TGTGCCAGCAGCCCGACAGGAGTCTACGAGCAGTACTTC.

The V and J genes are TRBV18 and TRBJ2-3; 7 bases line up with TRBD2. The germline CDR1 and CDR2 sequences are KGHSH and LQKENI. Germline trimming cut 3 bases from V and 5 bases from J; bases unmatched to any gene: 2. This CDR3 comprises 13 residues. The DNA for the CDR3 is TGTGCCAGCTCACCGCCTAGCGGAGATACGCAGTATTTT. Translated, it gives CASSPPSGDTQYF.

V is TRBV4-3 and J is TRBJ1-2; possible D gene TRBD1, 6 bases. The CDR3 spans 15 residues. Trimming pared 4 bases from V and 4 bases from J, leaving 16 bases between. Germline V CDR1 and CDR2: LGHNA, YSLEER. The CDR3 sequence: CASSPGAGWLYGYTF. DNA for the CDR3: TGCGCCAGCAGCCCAGGGGCCGGGTGGCTCTATGGCTACACCTTC.

The chain employs TRBV12-3 or TRBV12-4 and TRBJ2-7, with D perhaps assigned TRBD1 or TRBD2 (5 bases each). CDR3 length: 14 residues. The V end was cut by 5 bases, the J end by 3 bases, with 14 bases between. The CDR3 DNA sequence: TGTGCCAGCAGTACGACCAGGGACGGCTACGAGCAGTACTTC. As protein: CASSTTRDGYEQYF.

This clonotype occurred many times. V is TRBV4-2 and J is TRBJ1-6, with D possibly TRBD1 on 5 matching bases. The CDR3 totals 15 residues. V lost 1 base to trimming and J lost 8 bases, with 12 bases between them. CDR1 and CDR2 (germline): LGHNA, YNFKEQ. The CDR3 is CASSQVGLSDSPLHF. The CDR3 coding sequence is TGTGCCAGCAGCCAAGTGGGACTTTCTGATTCACCCCTCCACTTT.

This clonotype was recorded many times. The chain uses TRBV7-9 and TRBJ2-5, with 10 bases that match TRBD2. Germline CDR1 and CDR2: SEHNR and FQNEAQ (reference sequence). This CDR3 is 16 amino acids long. V dropped 0 bases and J dropped 3; count of bases not matched to a gene: 4. CDR3 sequence reads: CASSLAPLAGEETQYF. The CDR3 DNA follows: TGTGCCAGCAGCTTAGCGCCTCTAGCGGGGGAAGAGACCCAGTACTTC.

This clonotype came up a few times. The J gene is TRBJ1-1, the V gene TRBV6-4; 9 bases are a match to TRBD1. This CDR3 has 15 amino acids. CDR1 and CDR2 from the germline V gene are MRHNA and SNTAGT. V gave up 6 bases and J gave up 2 bases; unmatched junction bases: 7. In nucleotides, the CDR3 is TGTGCCAGCAGACCTAACAGGGGGCGAAACACTGAAGCTTTCTTT. Translated: CASRPNRGRNTEAFF.

Many counts were recorded for this clonotype. The chain couples TRBV6-5 to TRBJ2-7, with TRBD1 matching 9 bases. The V gene's germline CDR1 is MNHEY and CDR2 SVGAGI. CDR3 length equals 15 residues. J was trimmed by 3 bases and V by 4 bases; bases with no gene match: 7. DNA of the CDR3: TGTGCCAGCAGTTCTACAGGGGGCCATATCTACGAGCAGTACTTC. Translation: CASSSTGGHIYEQYF.

This clonotype occurred a few times. The chain is built from TRBV5-6 and TRBJ1-1; weak D call: TRBD1 (5 bases). The length of the CDR3 is 12 residues. The germline V and J ends were trimmed by 8 bases and 10 bases, with 18 bases remaining between them. CDR1 and CDR2 from the germline V gene are SGHDT and YYEEEE. The CDR3 DNA is TGTGCCAGTACCGGGGACTCAGGCCCAGCTTTCTTT. It yields the protein CASTGDSGPAFF.

The chain is built from TRBV27 and TRBJ2-3, with D possibly being TRBD1 (5 bases). The CDR3 totals 15 residues. Trimming left V 6 bases short and J 3 bases short, with 16 bases between. Germline V gene data show CDR1 as MNHEY and CDR2 as SMNVEV (reference sequence). The CDR3 DNA follows: TGTGCCAGCAGAAGGGGCAGCCAAGGGACAGATACGCAGTATTTT. Protein sequence: CASRRGSQGTDTQYF.

This clonotype was seen a handful of times. J is TRBJ2-5 and V is TRBV28, with D unresolved. The length of the CDR3 is 13 residues. Trimming removed 1 base from V and 5 bases from J, with 8 bases in between. Germline V gene lookup returns CDR1 MDHEN and CDR2 SYDVKM. The DNA for the CDR3 is TGTGCCAGCAGTTTATTCACCCGGGAGACCCAGTACTTC. It yields the protein CASSLFTRETQYF.

This clonotype was recorded many times. The chain has TRBV12-3 or TRBV12-4 and TRBJ1-1, with D tentatively TRBD1 (5 bases). The germline V and J ends were trimmed by 3 bases and 10 bases, with 15 bases remaining between them. CDR3 length: 13 residues. Here the CDR3 reads CASSLVRDGVAFF. The CDR3 nucleotides read TGTGCCAGCAGTTTGGTCAGGGATGGGGTAGCTTTCTTT.

In its sample, this clonotype was seen many times. The V gene is TRBV5-1, the J gene TRBJ2-3; 8 nucleotides agree with TRBD2. Losses at the gene ends were 0 bases for V and 0 bases for J; bases not matched to a gene: 6. Looked up from germline, CDR1 is SGHRS and CDR2 is YFSETQ. CDR3 length: 17 residues. CDR3 bases: TGCGCCAGCAGCTTGGAGGGTAGCGGGGCAAGCACAGATACGCAGTATTTT. Translating it yields CASSLEGSGASTDTQYF.

This clonotype was found once. The gene calls are TRBV5-1 and TRBJ2-1, with D hard to call. V lost 5 bases and J lost 7, with 16 bases in between. CDR3 length: 14 amino acids. Germline CDR1 is SGHRS and CDR2 is YFSETQ. The CDR3 here is CASRADPDRNEQFF. CDR3 nucleotides: TGCGCCAGCAGGGCAGACCCGGACCGAAATGAGCAGTTCTTC.

This clonotype has ten or more counts. The chain combines TRBV7-3 with TRBJ1-5; tentative D call: TRBD1 (6 bases). The CDR3 has 19 amino acids. CDR1 is SGHTA, CDR2 FQGTGA, per germline. V lost 4 bases to trimming and J lost 7 bases, with 29 bases between them. The CDR3, as DNA: TGTGCCAGCAGCTGCCGATCCCGTTTCCTACAGGGAGTGGAACAGCCCCAGCATTTT. Amino acids: CASSCRSRFLQGVEQPQHF. Based on the CDR3 plus reference TRBV7-3 and TRBJ1-5, the full variable domain is GAGVSQTPSNKVTEKGKYVELRCDPISGHTALYWYRQSLGQGPEFLIYFQGTGAADDSGLPNDRFFAVRPEGSVSTLKIQRTERGDSAVYLCASSCRSRFLQGVEQPQHFGDGTRLSIL.

This clonotype was detected many times. This chain uses TRBV6-5 with TRBJ1-6, with 10 bases that match TRBD1. The junction had 7 bases not matched to a gene; V was cut back by 2 bases and J by 6 bases. This CDR3 is built from 17 residues. Germline lookup yields CDR1 MNHEY and CDR2 SVGAGI. The CDR3 region is CASSYTGTGVTNSPLHF. The CDR3 nucleotides read TGTGCCAGCAGTTACACCGGGACAGGGGTGACTAATTCACCCCTCCACTTT.

This sequence joins TRBV11-2 and TRBJ1-2; D not certain. This CDR3 comprises 14 residues. Germline CDR1 SGHAT, CDR2 FQNNGV. V was cut by 2 bases and J by 8 bases, with 15 bases left in between. The CDR3: CASSLTLSEGGYTF. The CDR3 DNA follows: TGTGCCAGCAGCTTAACCCTCTCCGAAGGGGGCTACACCTTC.

This clonotype was detected a few times. The rearrangement links TRBV28 to TRBJ2-1; D is undetermined. V was shortened by 3 bases and J by 4 bases, with 7 bases between the two germline ends. Germline lookup yields CDR1 MDHEN and CDR2 SYDVKM. The CDR3 loop spans 13 amino acids. As DNA, the CDR3 is TGTGCCAGCAGTTTTACCGGGTACAATGAGCAGTTCTTC. This gives the protein CASSFTGYNEQFF.

This clonotype occurred many times. The chain uses TRBV5-5 and TRBJ2-3; D assignment may be TRBD1 or TRBD2 (5 bases each). This CDR3 spans 13 amino acids. The germline V gene encodes CDR1 SGHKS and CDR2 YYEKEE (reference sequence). With 0 bases removed from V and 4 bases from J, the gap between germline ends came to 6 bases. The DNA of the CDR3 is TGTGCCAGCAGCTTGGGAGGGGCAGATACGCAGTATTTT. Encoded protein: CASSLGGADTQYF.

Notes on this clonotype: This sequence may be a read error, since a much larger clone differs from it by one base. The J gene is TRBJ2-3, the V gene TRBV4-2, with TRBD2 matching over 11 bases. Germline lookup yields CDR1 LGHNA and CDR2 YNFKEQ. CDR3 length: 17 residues. This chain's CDR3 is CASSYLAGGSGTVTQYF. CDR3 in DNA: TGTGCCAGCAGCTACTTAGCGGGGGGGTCTGGCACAGTTACGCAGTATTTT.

This clonotype was counted at least ten times. The chain couples TRBV20-1 to TRBJ1-1; D call uncertain. This CDR3 is 13 amino acids long. Germline V gene sequence: CDR1 DFQATT, CDR2 SNEGSKA (reference sequence). Trimming cost V 7 bases and J 1 base, with 13 bases left between them. Written as DNA, the CDR3 is TGCAGTGTCGGAAAGGACCGGAACACTGAAGCTTTCTTT. This gives the protein CSVGKDRNTEAFF.

This rearrangement joins TRBV19 to TRBJ2-3; the D is unclear. Germline lookup yields CDR1 LNHDA and CDR2 SQIVND (reference sequence). There are 14 residues in the CDR3. V was pared by 7 bases and J by 0 bases, with 11 bases between. CDR3 sequence (DNA): TGTGCCAGTAAACGGGCTGCTAGCACAGATACGCAGTATTTT. It is translated as CASKRAASTDTQYF.

This clonotype occurred many times. This sequence joins TRBV2 and TRBJ2-3; D perhaps matches TRBD2 (6 bases). Per the germline V gene, CDR1 is SNHLY and CDR2 is FYNNEI. Deletions cut 6 bases from V and 6 bases from J, with 13 bases between. The CDR3 has 13 amino acids. The CDR3 bases are TGTGCCAGCAGGGAGGGCGGGGACGATACGCAGTATTTT. As protein: CASREGGDDTQYF.

This clonotype occurred many times. The CDR3 loop is CAISVGIVSGNTIYF. The CDR3 DNA sequence: TGTGCCATCAGTGTTGGGATAGTGTCTGGAAACACCATATATTTT. This chain links TRBV10-3 with TRBJ1-3, with D unclear. The germline V gene encodes CDR1 ENHRY and CDR2 SYGVKD. V dropped 4 bases and J dropped 1 base, with 11 bases sitting between them. This CDR3 has 15 amino acids.